Listed here are 9 T cell receptor beta chains from one sample, sequenced in a study of vaccination effects on CD4 cells after COVID-19. The method was immunoSEQ multiplex PCR; TCRdb's version includes in-frame clones alone and lacks a portion of them. The sample carries over 15,000 clones, around 70% recorded once. With the ViraFEST assay, the study expanded antigen-specific CD4+ T cells using viral peptide pools, then sequenced them. Isolating CD4+ T cells followed ten to eleven days of culture. SARS-CoV-2 infection was confirmed by PCR in the person between March and December 2020. Two doses of BNT162b2 or mRNA-1273 vaccine were administered to participants. These receptors have no known antigen. This specimen was CD4+ T cells from PBMCs cultured with SARS-CoV-2 spike peptides, taken after COVID-19 vaccination. These receptors originate from a human donor who had a prior SARS-CoV-2 infection.

The J gene is TRBJ2-3, the V gene TRBV11-2, with a weak D call TRBD2 (6 bases). Germline loops: CDR1 SGHAT, CDR2 FQNNGV. V was pared by 8 bases and J by 2 bases, with 11 bases between. This CDR3 contains 13 residues. CDR3 region: CASGDFDTDTQYF. CDR3 nucleotide sequence: TGTGCCAGCGGGGACTTCGACACAGATACGCAGTATTTT. Combining the CDR3 with reference TRBV11-2 and TRBJ2-3 gives the whole variable domain EAGVAQSPRYKIIEKRQSVAFWCNPISGHATLYWYQQILGQGPKLLIQFQNNGVVDDSQLPKDRFSAERLKGVDSTLKIQPAKLEDSAVYLCASGDFDTDTQYFGPGTRLTVL.

The CDR3 is CASSLAPLGIAGEVGEQYF. In DNA, the CDR3 is TGTGCCAGCAGCTTGGCCCCCCTGGGGATAGCGGGAGAGGTCGGGGAGCAGTACTTC. The chain has TRBV5-4 and TRBJ2-7; 9 nucleotides align to TRBD2. CDR1 is SGHNT, CDR2 YYREEE, per germline (reference sequence). The CDR3 totals 19 residues. Trimming removed 0 bases from V and 7 bases from J; junction bases left unmatched: 20.

The chain employs TRBV10-1 and TRBJ1-1; 10 bases map to TRBD1. J gave up 0 bases and V 4 bases, and 11 bases lay outside the gene matches. The germline V gene encodes CDR1 WNHNN and CDR2 SYGVQD (reference sequence). CDR3 length: 18 residues. CDR3 loop: CASSATGQGCSMNTEAFF. The CDR3 bases are TGCGCCAGCAGTGCTACGGGACAGGGGTGCTCAATGAACACTGAAGCTTTCTTT.

The chain combines TRBV4-1 with TRBJ2-6, with D tentatively TRBD1 (6 bases). This CDR3 is 15 amino acids long. In germline, CDR1 is MGHRA, CDR2 YSYEKL. The V end lost 8 bases, the J end lost 2 bases, and 13 bases lay between the germline ends. The DNA for the CDR3 is TGCGCCAGCGCAAACAGGGCGGCTGGGGCCAACGTCCTGACTTTC. Its protein product is CASANRAAGANVLTF.

The chain employs TRBV12-5 and TRBJ2-1, with 13 bases lining up with TRBD2. V lost 0 bases to trimming and J lost 7 bases; unmatched junction nucleotides: 9. Per the germline V gene, CDR1 is LGHNT and CDR2 is FRNRAP. The CDR3 runs 18 residues. In DNA, the CDR3 is TGTGCTAGTGGTTTGGTAGGAGGACTAGCGGGGGATAGTAATGAGCAGTTCTTC. It codes for CASGLVGGLAGDSNEQFF.

This clone was seen more than once but under ten times. As DNA, the CDR3 is TGTGCCAGCAGTTATGGGCTAGCGGGGTCCAATGAGCAGTTCTTC. The encoded protein is CASSYGLAGSNEQFF. The genes are TRBV6-5 and TRBJ2-1; 9 bases align to TRBD2. The CDR3 length is 15 residues. The J segment lost 6 bases and the V segment lost 3 bases, leaving 6 bases of the junction unmatched. CDR1 is MNHEY, CDR2 SVGAGI, per germline.

This chain connects TRBV10-3 to TRBJ2-3; perhaps TRBD2 as D (5 bases). CDR1 is ENHRY, CDR2 SYGVKD, per germline. The CDR3 totals 13 residues. V was cut by 8 bases and J by 0 bases, with 9 bases left in between. Here the CDR3 DNA reads TGTGCCATCCGGGAAGTTAGCACAGATACGCAGTATTTT. Translated, it gives CAIREVSTDTQYF.

This CDR3 reads CASSILRGGTEAFF. The DNA for the CDR3 is TGTGCCAGTAGTATACTCAGGGGGGGCACTGAAGCTTTCTTT. The chain links TRBV19 to TRBJ1-1, with TRBD1 identical over 7 bases. Germline lookup yields CDR1 LNHDA and CDR2 SQIVND (reference sequence). V lost 2 bases and J lost 4; bases outside the gene matches: 4. The CDR3 sequence is 14 residues long.

CDR3 coding DNA: TGTGCCAGCAGTTGGCGGCTGCAAGAGACCCAGTACTTC. Protein product: CASSWRLQETQYF. V is TRBV27 and J is TRBJ2-5, with D uncertain. The germline V and J ends were trimmed by 4 bases and 2 bases, with 8 bases remaining between them. Looked up from germline, CDR1 is MNHEY and CDR2 is SMNVEV (reference sequence). The CDR3 is 13 residues long.